The 9 T cell receptor beta chains below come from one sample, sequenced in a study of blood T cell repertoires in COVID-19 (TCRdb year 2020). Library construction relied on the immunoSEQ multiplex PCR assay. Entries here come from immuneACCESS through TCRdb and include only in-frame sequences with V and J called. Some clones fail to appear in such tables; in the studies checked, an unresolved V gene covers under half of the shortfall, and the cause of the remainder is unknown. This sample gives about 97,000 clones in total; 84% of them show up just once. 9.5% to 10% of the sample is taken by the ten largest. Sequencing was performed on peripheral blood. These receptors all stem from a man between 35 and 55 years old with active or convalescent COVID-19.

The genes are TRBV18 and TRBJ1-5, with D possibly being TRBD1 (5 bases). The V and J ends lost 3 bases and 3 bases respectively, with 12 bases between them. Germline V gene sequence: CDR1 KGHSH, CDR2 LQKENI. The CDR3 consists of 15 residues. The CDR3 loop reads CASSPQGGNNQPQHF. Here the CDR3 DNA reads TGTGCCAGCTCACCTCAGGGTGGTAACAATCAGCCCCAGCATTTT.

This clone was seen only a few times. This chain joins TRBV11-2 and TRBJ1-2; D call uncertain. Deletions cut 0 bases from V and 8 bases from J, with 16 bases between. The CDR3 has 15 amino acids. CDR1 and CDR2 from the germline V gene are SGHAT and FQNNGV. The DNA of the CDR3 is TGTGCCAGCAGCTTAGATCAAACCCCCTTGGGCGGCTACACCTTC. It specifies CASSLDQTPLGGYTF.

V usage is TRBV6-1 and J usage is TRBJ2-7; possibly TRBD1 for D (5 bases). The V and J ends lost 0 bases and 3 bases respectively, with 15 bases between them. The CDR3 runs to 16 residues. Per the germline V gene, CDR1 is MNHNS and CDR2 is SASEGT. The CDR3, as DNA: TGTGCCAGCAGTGAAGCAGGGGCAGTCAGGGTCTACGAGCAGTACTTC. It encodes CASSEAGAVRVYEQYF.

The rearrangement joins TRBV5-1 to TRBJ1-1, with 7 bases matching TRBD1. With 2 bases clipped from V and 1 base from J, the junction kept 2 bases outside the gene matches. This CDR3 has 14 residues. Germline V gene data show CDR1 as SGHRS and CDR2 as YFSETQ. The CDR3 bases are TGCGCCAGCAGCTTAAACAGGGGGAACACTGAAGCTTTCTTT. As protein: CASSLNRGNTEAFF.

The V and J genes are TRBV18 and TRBJ1-3; possibly TRBD1 for D (5 bases). The germline CDR1 and CDR2 sequences are KGHSH and LQKENI. The CDR3 consists of 15 residues. V gave up 4 bases and J gave up 4 bases, with 14 bases separating them. In nucleotides, the CDR3 is TGTGCCAGCTCACTATCAGGGTCGGCGGGAAACACCATATATTTT. Protein sequence: CASSLSGSAGNTIYF. Full variable domain (outside the CDR3, taken from reference TRBV18 and TRBJ1-3): NAGVMQNPRHLVRRRGQEARLRCSPMKGHSHVYWYRQLPEEGLKFMVYLQKENIIDESGMPKERFSAEFPKEGPSILRIQQVVRGDSAAYFCASSLSGSAGNTIYFGEGSWLTVV.

This clone was seen just once. The gene calls are TRBV5-4 and TRBJ1-3, with 7 bases that match TRBD1. V trimming: 4 bases; J trimming: 0 bases; junction bases outside the gene matches: 4. This CDR3 comprises 15 residues. The germline V gene encodes CDR1 SGHNT and CDR2 YYREEE (reference sequence). Written as DNA, the CDR3 is TGTGCCAGCAGCCTTGACAGGGCCTCTGGAAACACCATATATTTT. It is translated as CASSLDRASGNTIYF.

This chain joins TRBV28 and TRBJ2-2, with 8 bases identical to TRBD2. Germline V gene lookup returns CDR1 MDHEN and CDR2 SYDVKM. The CDR3 length is 17 residues. The V and J ends lost 6 bases and 4 bases, in that order; junction bases with no gene match: 13. In DNA, the CDR3 is TGTGCCAGCAGCTCCCAGGGGAGCGGGGGAGGCACCGGGGAGCTGTTTTTT. Residues: CASSSQGSGGGTGELFF.

V usage is TRBV9 and J usage is TRBJ1-2, with D perhaps TRBD1 (6 bases). The V gene's germline CDR1 is SGDLS and CDR2 YYNGEE. The V end lost 4 bases, the J end lost 2 bases, and 9 bases lay between the germline ends. This CDR3 has 13 residues. The chain's CDR3 is CASSFTGNYGYTF. The CDR3 bases are TGTGCCAGCAGCTTCACAGGGAACTATGGCTACACCTTC.

V and J are TRBV2 and TRBJ1-2; 8 bases line up with TRBD1. The V gene's germline CDR1 is SNHLY and CDR2 FYNNEI. V lost 6 bases and J lost 8; bases outside the gene matches: 5. The length of the CDR3 is 12 residues. CDR3 nucleotides: TGTGCCAGCAGAGGACAGGGAGAAGGCTACACCTTC. It encodes CASRGQGEGYTF.